A selection of T cell receptor beta chains follows, all from one sample in a study of long-term antiretroviral therapy in people with HIV. Method: immunoSEQ multiplex PCR; TCRdb's copy keeps in-frame clones and lacks some. The data show roughly 35,000 clones, roughly 85% seen once. Sample: unsorted PBMCs, taken about 3.4 years after starting antiretroviral therapy. Receptors originate from a man aged 18 to 35 with HIV. Both conserved end residues are part of each CDR3. D genes are given only for firm matches. Clone size is not always given. Where it is, it says once, few, many or a class for expanded clones.

>.|TRBJ2-7|TRBD2|TRBV6-6
CASAEGKRETYEQYF
TGTGCCAGCGCCGAGGGCAAGCGGGAGACCTACGAGCAGTACTTC
>.|TRBJ2-7|.|TRBV28
CASSLEGPYEQYF
TGTGCCAGCAGTTTAGAAGGGCCCTACGAGCAGTACTTC
>.|TRBJ2-1|.|TRBV6-5
CASSSGIWGRNEQFF
TGTGCCAGCAGTTCGGGGATCTGGGGGCGCAATGAGCAGTTCTTC
>.|TRBJ1-2|.|TRBV6-5
CASRSMLANYGYTF
TGTGCCAGCAGGTCTATGTTAGCTAACTATGGCTACACCTTC
>once|TRBJ2-3|.|TRBV6-5
CASSSRLGETTDTQYF
TGTGCCAGCAGTTCACGCCTGGGGGAGACCACAGATACGCAGTATTTT
>.|TRBJ2-7|TRBD1|TRBV6-1
CASSPRQGISYEQYF
TGTGCCAGCAGCCCTAGACAGGGGATCTCCTACGAGCAGTACTTC
>.|TRBJ2-1|TRBD2|TRBV4-3
CASSRAGGSNEQFF
TGCGCCAGCAGCCGGGCGGGAGGAAGCAATGAGCAGTTCTTC
>.|TRBJ1-2|.|TRBV7-2
CASSALGRTSSYGYTF
TGTGCCAGCAGCGCACTCGGGCGCACTTCGTCCTATGGCTACACCTTC
>.|TRBJ2-1|.|TRBV19
CASSMGYNEQFF
TGTGCCAGTAGTATGGGGTACAATGAGCAGTTCTTC
>.|TRBJ2-1|TRBD1|TRBV27
CASSVTGGLEQFF
TGTGCCAGCAGTGTAACAGGGGGCCTTGAGCAGTTCTTC
>.|TRBJ2-3|.|TRBV5-4
CASSLSGSTDTQYF
TGTGCCAGCAGCTTGTCGGGGAGCACAGATACGCAGTATTTT
>.|TRBJ1-1|TRBD1|TRBV10-3
CAISGMRTGLGAFF
TGTGCCATCAGTGGAATGAGGACAGGGCTTGGAGCTTTCTTT
>.|TRBJ1-1|.|TRBV6-5
CASSYSRGADTEAFF
TGTGCCAGCAGTTACTCGAGGGGGGCGGACACTGAAGCTTTCTTT